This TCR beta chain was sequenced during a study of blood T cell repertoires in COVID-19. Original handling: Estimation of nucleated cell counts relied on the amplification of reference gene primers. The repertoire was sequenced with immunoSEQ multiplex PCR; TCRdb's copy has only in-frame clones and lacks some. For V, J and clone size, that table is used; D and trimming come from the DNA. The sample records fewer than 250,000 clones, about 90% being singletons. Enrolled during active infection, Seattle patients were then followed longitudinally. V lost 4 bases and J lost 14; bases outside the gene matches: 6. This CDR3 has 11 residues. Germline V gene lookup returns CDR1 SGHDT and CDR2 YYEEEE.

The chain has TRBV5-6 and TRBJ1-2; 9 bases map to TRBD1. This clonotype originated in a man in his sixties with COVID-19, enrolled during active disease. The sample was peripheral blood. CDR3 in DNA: TGTGCCAGCAGCATTAGACAGGGGGTAACCTTC. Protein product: CASSIRQGVTF.